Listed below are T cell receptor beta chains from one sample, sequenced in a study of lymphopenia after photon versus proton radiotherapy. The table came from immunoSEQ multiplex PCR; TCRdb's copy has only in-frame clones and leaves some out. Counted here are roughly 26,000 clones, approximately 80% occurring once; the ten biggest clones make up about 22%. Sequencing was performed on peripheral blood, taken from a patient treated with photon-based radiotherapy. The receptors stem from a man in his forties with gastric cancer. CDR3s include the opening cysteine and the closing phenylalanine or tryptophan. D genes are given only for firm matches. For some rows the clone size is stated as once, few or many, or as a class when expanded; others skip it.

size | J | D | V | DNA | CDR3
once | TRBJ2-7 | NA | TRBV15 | TGTGCCACCAGCAGAGAGGCCGTCTCCTACGAGCAGTACTTC | CATSREAVSYEQYF
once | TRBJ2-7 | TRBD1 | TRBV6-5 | TGTGCCAGCAGCCAGGCAGGGGGCGTAAACTACGAGCAGTACTTC | CASSQAGGVNYEQYF
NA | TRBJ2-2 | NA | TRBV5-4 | TGTGCCAGCAGCTTGGGTAGCCGGACCCAGAACACCGGGGAGCTGTTTTTT | CASSLGSRTQNTGELFF
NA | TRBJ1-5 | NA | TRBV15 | TGTGCCACCAGCCCTTCAAGGGGTCAGCCCCAGCATTTT | CATSPSRGQPQHF
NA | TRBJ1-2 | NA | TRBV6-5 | TGTGCCAGCACACTAGCGGGGGGGGTAAACTATGGCTACACCTTC | CASTLAGGVNYGYTF
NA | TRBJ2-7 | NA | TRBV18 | TGTGCCAGCTCACCACGGGGATCCTACGAGCAGTACTTC | CASSPRGSYEQYF
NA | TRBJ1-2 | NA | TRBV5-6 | TGTGCCAGTGGGAGTAAACAGGGACACTATGGCTACACCTTC | CASGSKQGHYGYTF
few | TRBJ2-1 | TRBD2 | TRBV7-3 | TGTGCCAGCAGCTTAATAGCCGAAGGCGGGGGGCCCCTGGAGGGGCAGTTCTTC | CASSLIAEGGGPLEGQFF
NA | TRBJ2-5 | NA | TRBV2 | TGTGCCAGCAGTGGTGGCAGCAACCAAGAGACCCAGTACTTC | CASSGGSNQETQYF
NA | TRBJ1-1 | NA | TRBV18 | TGTGCCAGCTCACCACCGTCAGGGAACACTGAAGCTTTCTTT | CASSPPSGNTEAFF
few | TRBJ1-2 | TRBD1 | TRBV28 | TGTGCCAGCAGTCCCGGGACAGGGAGTTTTTGGTATGGCTACACCTTC | CASSPGTGSFWYGYTF
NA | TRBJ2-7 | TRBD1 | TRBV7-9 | TGTGCCAGCAGCACCTCGACAGGGCTCTACGAGCAGTACTTC | CASSTSTGLYEQYF
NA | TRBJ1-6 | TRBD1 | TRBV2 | TGTGCCAGCAGTGGCCGGACAGGGAGTAATTCACCCCTCCACTTT | CASSGRTGSNSPLHF
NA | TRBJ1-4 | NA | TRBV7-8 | TGTGCCAGCAGCTTAGATCGGGGGGCTGGGGAAAAACTGTTTTTT | CASSLDRGAGEKLFF
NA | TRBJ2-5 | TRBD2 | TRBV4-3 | TGCGCCAGCAGCCAAGATTTGGTAGCGGGGGGGCGCGAGACCCAGTACTTC | CASSQDLVAGGRETQYF
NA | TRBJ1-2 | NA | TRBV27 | TGTGCCAGCAGTACCTCCGGGACGGCTAACTATGGCTACACCTTC | CASSTSGTANYGYTF
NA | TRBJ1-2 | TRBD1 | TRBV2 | TGTGCCAGCAGCCGACAGGGGGCCAACTATGGCTACACCTTC | CASSRQGANYGYTF
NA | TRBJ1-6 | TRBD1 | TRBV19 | TGTGCCAGTAATGCAGGGGGCTCACCCCTCCACTTT | CASNAGGSPLHF
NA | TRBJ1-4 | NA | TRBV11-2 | TGTGCCAGCAGCTTCGGACATTCCAATGAAAAACTGTTTTTT | CASSFGHSNEKLFF
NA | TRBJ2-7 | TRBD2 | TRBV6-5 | TGTGCCAGCAGTACAACTAGCGGGGGTTCCTACGAGCAGTACTTC | CASSTTSGGSYEQYF
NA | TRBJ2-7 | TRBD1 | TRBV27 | TGTGCCAGCAAGAGGGCCGGGACAGGTGAGGAGCAGTACTTC | CASKRAGTGEEQYF
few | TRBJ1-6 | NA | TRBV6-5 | TGTGCCAGCAGTTACTCTGATTCACCCCTCCACTTT | CASSYSDSPLHF
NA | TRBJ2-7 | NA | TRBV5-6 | TGTGCCAGCAGCGAGGGGGGGTACGAGCAGTACTTC | CASSEGGYEQYF
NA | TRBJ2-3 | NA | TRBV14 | TGTGCCAGCAGCGACAGCACAGATACGCAGTATTTT | CASSDSTDTQYF
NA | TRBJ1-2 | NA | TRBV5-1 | TGCGCCAGCAGCTTCCAGGGGACGGACTATGGCTACACCTTC | CASSFQGTDYGYTF
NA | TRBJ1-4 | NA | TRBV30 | TGTGCCTGGAGCGAAAAGGAAAAACTGTTTTTT | CAWSEKEKLFF
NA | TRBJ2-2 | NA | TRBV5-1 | TGCGCCAGCAGCCCGCAGGGAATTGGGACCGGGGAGCTGTTTTTT | CASSPQGIGTGELFF
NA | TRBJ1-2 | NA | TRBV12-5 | TGTGCTAGTGGTCAAACAGGGAGGCCTGGCTACACCTTC | CASGQTGRPGYTF
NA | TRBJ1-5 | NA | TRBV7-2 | TGTGCCAGCAGCTTAACGTCTTATCAGCCCCAGCATTTT | CASSLTSYQPQHF
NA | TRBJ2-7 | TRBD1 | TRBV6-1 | TGTGCCAGCAGATCGGACAGGGCCTACGAGCAGTACTTC | CASRSDRAYEQYF
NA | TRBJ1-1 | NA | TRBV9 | TGTGCCAGCAGCCTCAATCATTACACTGAAGCTTTCTTT | CASSLNHYTEAFF
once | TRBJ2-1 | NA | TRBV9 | TGTGCCAGCAGCGCGGCTCTCGGGGGTTACAATGAGCAGTTCTTC | CASSAALGGYNEQFF
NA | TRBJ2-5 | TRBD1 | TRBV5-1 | TGCGCCAGCAGCTTCGGACAGGGACCTCAAGAGACCCAGTACTTC | CASSFGQGPQETQYF
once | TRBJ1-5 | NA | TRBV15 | TGTGCCACCAGCAGACCGGGACAAGGAGATCAGCCCCAGCATTTT | CATSRPGQGDQPQHF
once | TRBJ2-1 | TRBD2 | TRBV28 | TGTGCCAGCAGCGGCCCCGCGGGGGACTACAATGAGCAGTTCTTC | CASSGPAGDYNEQFF
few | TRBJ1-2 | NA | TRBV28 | TGTGCCAGCAGCTACGATGACAGTAACTATGGCTACACCTTC | CASSYDDSNYGYTF
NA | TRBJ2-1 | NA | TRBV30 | TGTGCCTGGAGTGGTGAGGAGCAGTTCTTC | CAWSGEEQFF
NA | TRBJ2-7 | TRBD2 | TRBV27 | TGTGCCAGCAGTCCAGCGGGGCACAATGCCTACGAGCAGTACTTC | CASSPAGHNAYEQYF
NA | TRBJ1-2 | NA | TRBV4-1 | TGCGCCAGCAGCCAAGTTGTCAGGCAGGGTGGCTACACCTTC | CASSQVVRQGGYTF
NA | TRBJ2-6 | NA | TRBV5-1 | TGCGCCAGCAGCTTGGCAGCCAGGGCCCACTCTGGGGCCAACGTCCTGACTTTC | CASSLAARAHSGANVLTF
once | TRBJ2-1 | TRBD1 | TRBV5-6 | TGTGCCAGCAGCCCTATAACAGGGGGGAATGAGCAGTTCTTC | CASSPITGGNEQFF
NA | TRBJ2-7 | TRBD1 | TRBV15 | TGTGCCACCAGCAGCTCCGGGACAGGGGGATACGAGCAGTACTTC | CATSSSGTGGYEQYF
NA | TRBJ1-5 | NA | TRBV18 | TGTGCCAGCTCACAAAGTGGCAATCAGCCCCAGCATTTT | CASSQSGNQPQHF
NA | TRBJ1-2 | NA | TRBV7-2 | TGTGCCAGCACCCTAACAGGGATCGATGGCTACACCTTC | CASTLTGIDGYTF
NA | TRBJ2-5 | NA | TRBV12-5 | TGTGCTAGTGCGGGCCCTCAAGAGACCCAGTACTTC | CASAGPQETQYF
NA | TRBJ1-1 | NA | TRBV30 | TGTGCCTGGAGTTTAGGGACCGCTGGAACTGAAGCTTTCTTT | CAWSLGTAGTEAFF
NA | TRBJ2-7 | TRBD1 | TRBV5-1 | TGCGCCAGCAGCCCGGGACAGGTGGGGGCCTACGAGCAGTACTTC | CASSPGQVGAYEQYF
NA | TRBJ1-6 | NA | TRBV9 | TGTGCCAGCAGCGTAGGAGACAGTGATTCACCCCTCCACTTT | CASSVGDSDSPLHF
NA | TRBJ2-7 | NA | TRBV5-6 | TGTGCCAGCAGCCCCCTAGGACAGGGAGGGGCTAACGAGCAGTACTTC | CASSPLGQGGANEQYF
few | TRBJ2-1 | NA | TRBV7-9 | TGTGCCAGCAGCTTAGATAAGGCCTACAATGAGCAGTTCTTC | CASSLDKAYNEQFF
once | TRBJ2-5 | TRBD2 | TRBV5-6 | TGTGCCAGCAGCCAAGGACTAGCGGGGGAGACCCAGTACTTC | CASSQGLAGETQYF
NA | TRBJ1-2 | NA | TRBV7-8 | TGTGCCAGCAGCTTGACGGACAGCGACTATGGCTACACCTTC | CASSLTDSDYGYTF
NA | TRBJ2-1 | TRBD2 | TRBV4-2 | TGTGCCAGCAGCCAAAACCCCGCGGGGGTGGGGAATGAGCAGTTCTTC | CASSQNPAGVGNEQFF
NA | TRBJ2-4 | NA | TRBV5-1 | TGCGCCAGCAGCCCCCCGCAGGCTTACAAAAACATTCAGTACTTC | CASSPPQAYKNIQYF
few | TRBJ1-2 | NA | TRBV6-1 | TGTGCCAGCAGTACGACTCCGGATGGCTACACCTTC | CASSTTPDGYTF
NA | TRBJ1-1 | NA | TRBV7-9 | TGTGCCAGCAGCGCCAACACTGAAGCTTTCTTT | CASSANTEAFF
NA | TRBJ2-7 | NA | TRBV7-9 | TGTGCCAGCAGCCCGAAGGAGGGAGAGGACTACGAGCAGTACTTC | CASSPKEGEDYEQYF